The subject of this entry is one T cell receptor (beta chain). Trimming left V 0 bases short and J 7 bases short, with 10 bases between. This CDR3 is 14 amino acids long. The germline V gene has CDR1 LGHNA and CDR2 YSLEER. This sample is part of a study of identical twins. A universal primer site came from template switching; cDNA carried unique molecular identifiers. TCRdb analysed the 5' RACE reads with MiXCR anew, one entry per CDR3 protein. The top ten hold less than 15% of the sample, which has about 720,000 distinct CDR3 sequences, 15% to 20% seen once. These data were also filed under a second study, of T cells expressing NK-cell markers. That source adds: Eight donors were sequenced, of whom seven were HCMV-seropositive, while the remaining one was HCMV-seronegative. The same clonotypes also predominated in the CD3+CD56-NKG2C+ fraction of several donors.

The TCR was taken from a woman between 18 and 30 years old in good health. The rearrangement joins TRBV4-3 to TRBJ2-1; possible D gene TRBD2, 6 bases. Material for sequencing was PBMCs. The CDR3 loop is CASSQDDGGNEQFF. As DNA, the CDR3 is TGCGCCAGCAGCCAAGACGACGGGGGAAATGAGCAGTTCTTC.